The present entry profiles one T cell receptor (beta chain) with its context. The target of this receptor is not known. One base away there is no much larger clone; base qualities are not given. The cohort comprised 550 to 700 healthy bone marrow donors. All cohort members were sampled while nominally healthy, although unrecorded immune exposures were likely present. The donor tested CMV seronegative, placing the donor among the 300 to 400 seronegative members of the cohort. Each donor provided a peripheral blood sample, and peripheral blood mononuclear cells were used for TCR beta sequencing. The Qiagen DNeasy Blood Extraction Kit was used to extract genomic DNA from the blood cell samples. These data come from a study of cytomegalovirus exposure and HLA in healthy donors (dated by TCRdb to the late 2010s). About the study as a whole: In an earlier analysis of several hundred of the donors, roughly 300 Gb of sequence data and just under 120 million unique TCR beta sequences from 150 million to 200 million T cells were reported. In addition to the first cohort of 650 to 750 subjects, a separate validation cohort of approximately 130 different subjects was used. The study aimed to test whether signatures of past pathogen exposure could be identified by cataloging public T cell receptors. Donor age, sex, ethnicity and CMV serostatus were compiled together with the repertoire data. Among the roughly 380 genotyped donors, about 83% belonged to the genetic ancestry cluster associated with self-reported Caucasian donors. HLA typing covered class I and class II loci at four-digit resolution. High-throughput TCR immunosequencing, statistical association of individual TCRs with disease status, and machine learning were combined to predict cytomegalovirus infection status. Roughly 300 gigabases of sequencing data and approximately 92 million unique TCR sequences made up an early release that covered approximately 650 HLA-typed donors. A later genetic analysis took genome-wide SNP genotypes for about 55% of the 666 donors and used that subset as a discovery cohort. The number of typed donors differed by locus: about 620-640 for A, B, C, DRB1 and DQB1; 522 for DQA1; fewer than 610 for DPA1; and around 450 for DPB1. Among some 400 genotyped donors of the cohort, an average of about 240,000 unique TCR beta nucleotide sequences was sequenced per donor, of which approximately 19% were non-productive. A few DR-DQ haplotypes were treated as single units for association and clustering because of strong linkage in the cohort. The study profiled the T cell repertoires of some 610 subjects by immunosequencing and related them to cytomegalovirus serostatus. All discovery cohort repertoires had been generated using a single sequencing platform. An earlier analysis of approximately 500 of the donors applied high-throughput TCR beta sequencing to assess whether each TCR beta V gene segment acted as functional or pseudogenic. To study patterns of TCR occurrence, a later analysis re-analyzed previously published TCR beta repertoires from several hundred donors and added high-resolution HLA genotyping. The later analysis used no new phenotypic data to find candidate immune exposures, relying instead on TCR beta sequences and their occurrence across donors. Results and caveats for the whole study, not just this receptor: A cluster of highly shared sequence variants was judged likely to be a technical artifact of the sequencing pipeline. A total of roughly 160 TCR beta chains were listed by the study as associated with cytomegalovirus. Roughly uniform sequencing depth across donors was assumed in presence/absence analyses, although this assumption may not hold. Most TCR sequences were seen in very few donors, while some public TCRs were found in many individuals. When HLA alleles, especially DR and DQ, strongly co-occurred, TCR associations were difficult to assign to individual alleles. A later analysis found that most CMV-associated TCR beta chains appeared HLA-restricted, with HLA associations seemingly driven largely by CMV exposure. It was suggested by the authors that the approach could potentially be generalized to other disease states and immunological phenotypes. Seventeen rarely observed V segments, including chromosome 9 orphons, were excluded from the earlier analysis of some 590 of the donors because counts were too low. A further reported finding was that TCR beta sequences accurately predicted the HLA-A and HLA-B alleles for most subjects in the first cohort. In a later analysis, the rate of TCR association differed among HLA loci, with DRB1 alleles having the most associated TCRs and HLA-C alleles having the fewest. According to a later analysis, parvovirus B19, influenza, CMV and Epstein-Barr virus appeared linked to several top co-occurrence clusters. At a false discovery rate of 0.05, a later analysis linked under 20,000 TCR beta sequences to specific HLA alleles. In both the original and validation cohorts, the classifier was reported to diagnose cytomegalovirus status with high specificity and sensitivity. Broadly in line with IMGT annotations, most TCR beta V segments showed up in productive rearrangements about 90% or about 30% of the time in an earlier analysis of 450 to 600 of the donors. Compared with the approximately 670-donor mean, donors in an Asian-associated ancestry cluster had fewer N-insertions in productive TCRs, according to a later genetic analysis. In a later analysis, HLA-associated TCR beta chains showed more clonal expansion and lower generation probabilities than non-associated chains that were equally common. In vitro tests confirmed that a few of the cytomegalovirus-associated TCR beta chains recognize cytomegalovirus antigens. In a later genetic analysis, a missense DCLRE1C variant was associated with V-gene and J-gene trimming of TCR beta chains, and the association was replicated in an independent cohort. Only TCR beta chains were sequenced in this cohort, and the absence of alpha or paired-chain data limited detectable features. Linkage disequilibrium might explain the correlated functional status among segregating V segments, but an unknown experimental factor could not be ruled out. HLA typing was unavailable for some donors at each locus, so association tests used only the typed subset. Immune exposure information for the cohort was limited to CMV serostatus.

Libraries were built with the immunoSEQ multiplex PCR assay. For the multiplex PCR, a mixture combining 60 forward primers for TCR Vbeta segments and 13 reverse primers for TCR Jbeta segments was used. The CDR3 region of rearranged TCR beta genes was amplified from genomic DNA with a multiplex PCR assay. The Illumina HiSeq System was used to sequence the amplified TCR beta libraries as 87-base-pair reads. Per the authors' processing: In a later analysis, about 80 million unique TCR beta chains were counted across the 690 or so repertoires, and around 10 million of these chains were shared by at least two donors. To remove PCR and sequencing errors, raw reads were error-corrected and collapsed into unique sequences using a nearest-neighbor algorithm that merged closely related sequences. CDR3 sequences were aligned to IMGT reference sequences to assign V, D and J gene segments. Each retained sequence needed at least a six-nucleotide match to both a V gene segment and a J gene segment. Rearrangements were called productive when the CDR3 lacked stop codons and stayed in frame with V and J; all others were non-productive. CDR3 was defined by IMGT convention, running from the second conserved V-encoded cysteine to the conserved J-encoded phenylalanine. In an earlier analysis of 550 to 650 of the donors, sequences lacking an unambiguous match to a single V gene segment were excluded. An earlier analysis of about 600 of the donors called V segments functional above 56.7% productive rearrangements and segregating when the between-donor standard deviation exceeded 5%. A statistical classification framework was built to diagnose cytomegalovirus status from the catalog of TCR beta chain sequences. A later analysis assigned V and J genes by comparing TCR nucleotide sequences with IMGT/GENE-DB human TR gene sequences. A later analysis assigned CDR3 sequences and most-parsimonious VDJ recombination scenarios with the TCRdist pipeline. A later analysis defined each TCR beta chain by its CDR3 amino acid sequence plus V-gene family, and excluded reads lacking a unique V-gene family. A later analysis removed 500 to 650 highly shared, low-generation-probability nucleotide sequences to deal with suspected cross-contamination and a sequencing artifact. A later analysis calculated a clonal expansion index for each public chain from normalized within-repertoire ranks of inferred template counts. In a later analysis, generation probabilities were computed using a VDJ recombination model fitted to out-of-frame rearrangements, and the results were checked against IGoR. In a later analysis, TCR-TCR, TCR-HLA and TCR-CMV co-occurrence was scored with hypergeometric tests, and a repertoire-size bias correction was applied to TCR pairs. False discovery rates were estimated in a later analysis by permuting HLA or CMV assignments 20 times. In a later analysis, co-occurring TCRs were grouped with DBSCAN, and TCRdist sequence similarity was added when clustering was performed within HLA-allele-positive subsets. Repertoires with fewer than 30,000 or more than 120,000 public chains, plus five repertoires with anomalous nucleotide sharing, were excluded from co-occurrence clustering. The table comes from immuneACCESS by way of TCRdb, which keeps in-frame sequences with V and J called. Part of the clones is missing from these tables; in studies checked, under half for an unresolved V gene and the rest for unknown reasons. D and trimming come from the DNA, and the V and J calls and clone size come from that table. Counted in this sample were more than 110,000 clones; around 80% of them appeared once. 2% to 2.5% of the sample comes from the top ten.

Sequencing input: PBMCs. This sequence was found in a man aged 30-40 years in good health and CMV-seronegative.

The DNA is as follows: TGTGCCAGCAGCTGGGGACTAGCGGGATTAGAGACCCAGTACTTC. Its amino acids are CASSWGLAGLETQYF. The chain joins TRBV5-6 to TRBJ2-5, with TRBD2 identical over 13 junction bases. Relative to germline, V is missing 3 bases and J is missing 4 bases, with 3 bases of the junction outside any gene match. The CDR3 has 15 amino acids, counting the end cysteine and phenylalanine. Only the CDR3 part of the read is kept: 45 bases, read in frame from the first base. CDR1 and CDR2 are drawn from the germline V gene: SGHDT, YYEEEE.